These 8 T cell receptor beta chains originate from one sample sequenced in a study of T-cell reconstitution after alpha-beta-depleted transplantation in children. TCRbeta library construction was performed incorporating unique molecular identifiers. Using its own MiXCR run on the PCR reads, TCRdb lists one record per CDR3 protein. In the table there are approximately 520,000 distinct CDR3 sequences, 9.5% to 12% of which are singletons. The source material was PBMCs, mostly from graft donor cells, sampled 180 days after TCRalphabeta/CD19-depleted stem cell transplant. These receptors originate from a female patient aged 2 to 10 who had a stem cell transplant for aplastic anemia, so the T cells may come from the graft donor.

The rearrangement links TRBV25-1 to TRBJ2-5; 7 bases are shared with TRBD1. The CDR3 has 16 amino acids. Germline CDR1 MGHDK, CDR2 SYGVNS. Unmatched junction bases numbered 7, after V lost 3 bases and J lost 0 bases. CDR3 sequence: CASSDPDRRYQETQYF. For the CDR3, the DNA is TGTGCCAGCAGTGACCCGGACAGGAGATACCAAGAGACCCAGTACTTC.

This clonotype was picked up a small number of times. This chain uses TRBV10-3 with TRBJ2-3, with 9 nucleotides matching TRBD2. Losses at the gene ends were 0 bases for V and 5 bases for J; bases not matched to a gene: 15. In germline, CDR1 is ENHRY, CDR2 SYGVKD. The CDR3 has 19 amino acids. The chain's CDR3 is CAISESFNSGTSSEDTQYF. The CDR3 bases are TGTGCCATCAGTGAGTCCTTCAATTCCGGGACTAGCTCAGAAGATACGCAGTATTTT.

This clonotype has only a few counts. The chain uses TRBV5-6 and TRBJ2-1, with 11 bases that match TRBD2. J was trimmed by 3 bases and V by 2 bases; bases with no gene match: 4. CDR3 length: 16 amino acids. CDR1 is SGHDT and CDR2 is YYEEEE in the germline V gene. CDR3 sequence: CASSLTSGRIYNEQFF. As DNA, the CDR3 is TGTGCCAGCAGCTTAACTAGCGGGAGAATCTACAATGAGCAGTTCTTC.

The chain carries TRBV11-2 and TRBJ2-3, with D possibly matching TRBD2 (6 bases). Germline assignment: CDR1 SGHAT and CDR2 FQNNGV. Trimming removed 6 bases from V and 8 bases from J, with 12 bases in between. The CDR3 is 12 amino acids. CDR3 amino acids: CASRLPGSTQYF. The CDR3 nucleotides read TGTGCCAGCAGGTTACCCGGGAGTACGCAGTATTTT. The full variable domain, with the rest looked up from reference TRBV11-2 and TRBJ2-3, is EAGVAQSPRYKIIEKRQSVAFWCNPISGHATLYWYQQILGQGPKLLIQFQNNGVVDDSQLPKDRFSAERLKGVDSTLKIQPAKLEDSAVYLCASRLPGSTQYFGPGTRLTVL.

This clonotype has ten or more counts. The V gene is TRBV20-1, the J gene TRBJ2-3; D gene unclear. Trimming took off 3 bases at V and 4 bases at J, with 14 bases between the two ends. The CDR3 runs to 14 residues. Germline V lookup: CDR1 DFQATT, CDR2 SNEGSKA (reference sequence). The CDR3 is CSASGASPPDTQYF. The CDR3 DNA follows: TGCAGTGCTAGTGGTGCCAGTCCCCCAGATACGCAGTATTTT.

This clonotype was seen a handful of times. This sequence joins TRBV9 and TRBJ2-7, with 8 bases that match TRBD1. The CDR3 totals 14 residues. CDR1 is SGDLS and CDR2 is YYNGEE in the germline V gene. The ends lost 2 bases at V and 2 bases at J; junction bases unmatched: 3. The CDR3 region is CASSVDRAPYEQYF. CDR3 bases: TGTGCCAGCAGCGTGGACAGGGCCCCCTACGAGCAGTACTTC.

The chain uses TRBV11-2 and TRBJ2-5; 10 nucleotides line up with TRBD2. The CDR3 is made up of 15 amino acids. The germline V gene has CDR1 SGHAT and CDR2 FQNNGV. V shed 3 bases and J 5 bases; nucleotides not matched to a gene: 6. CDR3: CASSFLAGVPETQYF. CDR3 bases: TGTGCCAGCAGCTTCCTAGCGGGAGTCCCGGAGACCCAGTACTTC.

This clonotype was observed a few times. V gene TRBV7-2 combines with J gene TRBJ2-7; 10 bases agree with TRBD2. Germline V gene data show CDR1 as SGHTA and CDR2 as FQGNSA. The CDR3 length is 15 residues. CDR3 region: CASSLAGVGSYEQYV. CDR3 DNA: TGTGCCAGCAGCCTAGCGGGAGTGGGGTCCTACGAGCAGTACGTC.